The clone carrying this T cell receptor beta chain was counted a single time. Its antigen is currently unknown. A marrow graft followed busulfan-fludarabine conditioning, with cyclophosphamide on days +3 and +4. The data stem from a study of T cells after posttransplantation cyclophosphamide. Losses at the gene ends were 6 bases for V and 3 bases for J; bases not matched to a gene: 22. Per the germline V gene, CDR1 is MNHEY and CDR2 is SMNVEV (reference sequence). The CDR3 sequence is 19 residues long. TCRdb keeps only in-frame clones here, not all; method: immunoSEQ multiplex PCR. This table has about 4,700 clones, roughly 80% appearing once. Study-wide results and limits: TRB overlap between skin or GI tissue T cells and blood was limited. Later blood repertoires were often dominated by clones from the donor CD8+ memory compartment. Recipient CMV seropositivity and CMV reactivation strongly tracked TRB clonality.

The chain joins TRBV27 to TRBJ2-7; 8 positions match TRBD2. This sequence originates from a male patient aged 50 to 59 who received an allogeneic stem cell transplant from a related donor and was CMV-positive. Some of these T cells may belong to the graft donor. This specimen consisted of PBMCs, obtained after allogeneic stem cell transplant with posttransplant cyclophosphamide. Written as DNA, the CDR3 is TGTGCCAGCAGACGGGGGGGGGCAGGCTTTGTTCGGACTTTCTACGAGCAGTACTTC. Translating gives CASRRGGAGFVRTFYEQYF.